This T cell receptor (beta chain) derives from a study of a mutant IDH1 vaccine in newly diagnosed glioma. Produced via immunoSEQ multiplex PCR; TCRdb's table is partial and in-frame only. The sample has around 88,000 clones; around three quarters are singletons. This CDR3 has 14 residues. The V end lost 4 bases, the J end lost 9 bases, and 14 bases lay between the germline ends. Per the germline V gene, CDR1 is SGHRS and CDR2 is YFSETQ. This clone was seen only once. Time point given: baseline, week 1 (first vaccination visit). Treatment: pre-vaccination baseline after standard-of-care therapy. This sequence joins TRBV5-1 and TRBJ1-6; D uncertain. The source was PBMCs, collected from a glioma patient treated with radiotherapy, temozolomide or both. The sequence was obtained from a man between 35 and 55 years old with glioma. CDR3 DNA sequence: TGCGCCAGCAGCACCGGGCATGGGAGTTCACCCCTCCACTTT. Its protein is CASSTGHGSSPLHF. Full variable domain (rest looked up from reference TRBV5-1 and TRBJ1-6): KAGVTQTPRYLIKTRGQQVTLSCSPISGHRSVSWYQQTPGQGLQFLFEYFSETQRNKGNFPGRFSGRQFSNSRSEMNVSTLELGDSALYLCASSTGHGSSPLHFGNGTRLTVT.